These 13 T cell receptor beta chains share one sample of origin, sequenced in a study of neurological immune-mediated disorders. TCRdb called the 5' RACE reads again in MiXCR, with one record for every CDR3 protein. The repertoire consists of roughly 65,000 distinct CDR3 sequences, with 4.1% occurring once and the leading ten covering around 2.6%. Input material: PBMCs. These receptors were collected from a man aged 50 to 60 with multiple sclerosis.

This clonotype was picked up many times. The chain combines TRBV20-1 with TRBJ1-5; D is undetermined. The germline V and J ends were trimmed by 5 bases and 0 bases, with 11 bases remaining between them. The CDR3 has 14 amino acids. The germline V gene has CDR1 DFQATT and CDR2 SNEGSKA (reference sequence). The CDR3 loop reads CSALQAGSNQPQHF. The CDR3 DNA reads TGCAGTGCTCTCCAGGCGGGTAGCAATCAGCCCCAGCATTTT.

This clonotype was seen a handful of times. A much larger clone differs from this one at a single base, so this may be a read error. This sequence joins TRBV20-1 and TRBJ1-1, with D perhaps TRBD1 (5 bases). Germline V CDR1 and CDR2: DFQATT, SNEGSKA (reference sequence). This CDR3 has 13 amino acids. V lost 3 bases to trimming and J lost 3 bases, with 11 bases between them. The CDR3 region is CSASRDLDTEAFF. DNA of the CDR3: TGCAGTGCTAGCCGGGACTTGGACACTGAAGCTTTCTTT.

This clonotype was counted many times. The J gene is TRBJ2-3, the V gene TRBV18, with 8 bases that match TRBD1. The J segment lost 1 base and the V segment lost 1 base, leaving 1 base of the junction unmatched. Germline lookup yields CDR1 KGHSH and CDR2 LQKENI. This CDR3 has 15 amino acids. CDR3 sequence: CASSPRGQGTDTQYF. The CDR3 coding sequence is TGTGCCAGCTCACCACGGGGACAGGGCACAGATACGCAGTATTTT.

This clonotype appeared many times. The rearrangement uses TRBV20-1 and TRBJ2-2; D might be TRBD2 (5 bases). This CDR3 region has 13 residues. The germline gives CDR1 DFQATT, CDR2 SNEGSKA (reference sequence). The V gene lost 0 bases and the J gene lost 6 bases, with 8 bases spanning the gap. The CDR3 region has the DNA TGCAGTGCTAGAGACTCCGGGGCCGGGGAGCTGTTTTTT. This sequence encodes CSARDSGAGELFF.

This clonotype was detected many times. The V and J genes are TRBV7-9 and TRBJ2-2, with 7 bases lining up with TRBD1. Germline CDR1 reads SEHNR; CDR2 reads FQNEAQ (reference sequence). The J segment lost 3 bases and the V segment lost 2 bases, leaving 0 bases of the junction unmatched. This CDR3 is built from 14 residues. In DNA, the CDR3 is TGTGCCAGCAGCTTAACAGGGGACACCGGGGAGCTGTTTTTT. It encodes CASSLTGDTGELFF.

In this sample, this clonotype turned up many times. This chain joins TRBV11-2 and TRBJ2-3, with D perhaps matching TRBD1 (5 bases). The CDR3 covers 14 residues. Germline lookup yields CDR1 SGHAT and CDR2 FQNNGV. V was shortened by 6 bases and J by 2 bases, with 12 bases between the two germline ends. The CDR3 nucleotides read TGTGCCAGCAGTCTAGGGGCCAACACAGATACGCAGTATTTT. Translation: CASSLGANTDTQYF. Using reference TRBV11-2 and TRBJ2-3 for the parts outside the CDR3, the full variable domain is EAGVAQSPRYKIIEKRQSVAFWCNPISGHATLYWYQQILGQGPKLLIQFQNNGVVDDSQLPKDRFSAERLKGVDSTLKIQPAKLEDSAVYLCASSLGANTDTQYFGPGTRLTVL.

The sample holds many counts of this clonotype. The rearrangement uses TRBV5-1 and TRBJ1-5, with 7 bases matching TRBD1. This CDR3 is built from 16 residues. V lost 1 base, J lost 3 bases, and 7 bases stayed unmatched. Germline V gives CDR1 SGHRS, CDR2 YFSETQ. CDR3 bases: TGCGCCAGCAGCTTGTCTGCCAGGGGGGACAATCAGCCCCAGCATTTT. This sequence encodes CASSLSARGDNQPQHF.

This chain connects TRBV5-6 to TRBJ2-7, with D possibly being TRBD2 (6 bases). Germline V gene lookup returns CDR1 SGHDT and CDR2 YYEEEE. There are 13 residues in the CDR3. The ends were cut back, 7 bases at V and 0 bases at J, with 11 bases in the middle. The CDR3 DNA reads as TGTGCCAGCGGTGGGGGAGGCTCCTACGAGCAGTACTTC. The encoded protein is CASGGGGSYEQYF.

Ten or more counts support this clonotype. The V and J genes are TRBV12-3 or TRBV12-4 and TRBJ2-3, with 15 bases matching TRBD2. V was clipped by 6 bases and J by 10 bases; unmatched bases: 8. The CDR3 is 15 residues long. DNA for the CDR3: TGTGCCAGCAGACGGACTAGCGGGGGGGCCCTCCCGCAGTATTTT. Translating it yields CASRRTSGGALPQYF.

V and J are TRBV5-4 and TRBJ2-3; no reliable D call. Per germline, CDR1 SGHNT and CDR2 YYREEE (reference sequence). Trimming shortened V by 1 base and J by 6 bases, and 9 bases separated the two germline ends. The length of the CDR3 is 13 residues. CDR3 DNA sequence: TGTGCCAGCAGCTTGCTTACACCGGATACGCAGTATTTT. This encodes CASSLLTPDTQYF.

This clonotype was picked up many times. The genes are TRBV7-3 and TRBJ2-6; 7 positions match TRBD1. The CDR3 contains 15 residues. J was trimmed by 2 bases and V by 5 bases; bases with no gene match: 3. Germline loops: CDR1 SGHTA, CDR2 FQGTGA. This CDR3 reads CASSPGGTGANVLTF. In DNA form, the CDR3 reads TGTGCCAGCAGCCCAGGGGGAACTGGGGCCAACGTCCTGACTTTC.

This clonotype occurred many times. The chain joins TRBV12-3 or TRBV12-4 to TRBJ2-1, with D possibly TRBD1 on 5 matching bases. The CDR3 consists of 16 residues. Trimming removed 4 bases from V and 6 bases from J, with 19 bases in between. CDR3 sequence reads: CASSSPNGQGANEQFF. In DNA, the CDR3 is TGTGCCAGCAGTTCCCCGAATGGGCAGGGTGCCAATGAGCAGTTCTTC.

This clonotype was found many times. The rearrangement uses TRBV4-1 and TRBJ2-5; the D is unclear. The CDR3 consists of 14 residues. The germline V and J ends were trimmed by 1 base and 4 bases, with 10 bases remaining between them. CDR1 is MGHRA and CDR2 is YSYEKL in the germline V gene. The CDR3 DNA follows: TGCGCCAGCAGCCAAGTTACCCTTAGAGAGACCCAGTACTTC. This translates into CASSQVTLRETQYF.